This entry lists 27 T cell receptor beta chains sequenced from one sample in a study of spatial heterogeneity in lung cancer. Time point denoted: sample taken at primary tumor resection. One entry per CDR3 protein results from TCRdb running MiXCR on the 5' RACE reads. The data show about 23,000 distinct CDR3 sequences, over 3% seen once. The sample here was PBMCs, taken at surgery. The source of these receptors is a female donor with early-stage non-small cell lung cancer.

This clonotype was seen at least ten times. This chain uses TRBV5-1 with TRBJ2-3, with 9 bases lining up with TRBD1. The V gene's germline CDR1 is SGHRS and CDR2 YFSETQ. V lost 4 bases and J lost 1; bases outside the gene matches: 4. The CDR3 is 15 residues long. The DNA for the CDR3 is TGCGCCAGCAGCCAGGGACAGGGCGGCACAGATACGCAGTATTTT. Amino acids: CASSQGQGGTDTQYF.

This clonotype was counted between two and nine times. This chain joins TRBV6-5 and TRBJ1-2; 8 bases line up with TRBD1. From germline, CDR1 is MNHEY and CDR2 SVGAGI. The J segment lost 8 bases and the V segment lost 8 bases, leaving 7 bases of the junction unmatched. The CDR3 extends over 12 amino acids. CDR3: CASQDRVNGYTF. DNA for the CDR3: TGTGCCAGCCAGGACAGGGTGAACGGCTACACCTTC.

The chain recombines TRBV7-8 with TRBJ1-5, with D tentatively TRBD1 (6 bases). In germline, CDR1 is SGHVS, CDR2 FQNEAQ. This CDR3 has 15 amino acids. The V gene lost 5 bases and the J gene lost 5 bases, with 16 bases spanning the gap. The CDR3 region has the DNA TGTGCCAGCAGCCCCGAGACAGGCCCCGATCAGCCCCAGCATTTT. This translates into CASSPETGPDQPQHF.

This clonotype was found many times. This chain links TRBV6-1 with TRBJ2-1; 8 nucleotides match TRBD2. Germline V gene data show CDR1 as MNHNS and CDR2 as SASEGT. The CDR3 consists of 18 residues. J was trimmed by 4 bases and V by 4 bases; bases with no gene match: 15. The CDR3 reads CASSASTGTRFKYNEQFF. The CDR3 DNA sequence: TGTGCCAGCAGTGCGTCAACCGGGACTAGATTCAAGTACAATGAGCAGTTCTTC.

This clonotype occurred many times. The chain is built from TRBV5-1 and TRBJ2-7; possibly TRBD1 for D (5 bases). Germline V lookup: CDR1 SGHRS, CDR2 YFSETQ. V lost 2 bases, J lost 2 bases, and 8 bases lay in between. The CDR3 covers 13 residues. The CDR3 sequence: CASSFDSTYEQYF. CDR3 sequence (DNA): TGCGCCAGCAGCTTTGACAGTACCTACGAGCAGTACTTC.

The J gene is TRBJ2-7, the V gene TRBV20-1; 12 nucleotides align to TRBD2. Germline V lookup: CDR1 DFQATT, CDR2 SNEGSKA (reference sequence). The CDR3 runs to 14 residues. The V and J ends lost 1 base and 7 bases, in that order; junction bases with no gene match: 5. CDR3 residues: CSARGGLAGGEQYF. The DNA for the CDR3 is TGCAGTGCTAGAGGCGGGCTAGCGGGAGGGGAGCAGTACTTC.

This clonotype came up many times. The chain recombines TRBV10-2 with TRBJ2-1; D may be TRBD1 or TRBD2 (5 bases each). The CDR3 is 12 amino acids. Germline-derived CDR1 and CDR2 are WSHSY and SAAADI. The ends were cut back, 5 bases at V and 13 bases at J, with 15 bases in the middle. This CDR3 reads CASSQNRGSQFF. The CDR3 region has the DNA TGCGCCAGCAGTCAAAACCGGGGCTCCCAGTTCTTC.

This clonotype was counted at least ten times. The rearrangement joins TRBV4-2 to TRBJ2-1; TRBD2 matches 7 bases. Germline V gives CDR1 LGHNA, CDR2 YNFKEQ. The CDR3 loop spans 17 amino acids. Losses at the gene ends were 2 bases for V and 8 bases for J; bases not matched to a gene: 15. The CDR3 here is CASSQRSLAEALHEQFF. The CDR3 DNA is TGTGCCAGCAGCCAAAGGTCCCTAGCGGAGGCCCTACATGAGCAGTTCTTC.

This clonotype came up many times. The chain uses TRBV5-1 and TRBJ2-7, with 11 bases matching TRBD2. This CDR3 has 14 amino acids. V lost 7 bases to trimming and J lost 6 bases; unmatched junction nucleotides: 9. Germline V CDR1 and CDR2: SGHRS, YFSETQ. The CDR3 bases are TGCGCCAGCCACGGGACTAGCGGCGAGAGCGAGCAGTACTTC. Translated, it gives CASHGTSGESEQYF.

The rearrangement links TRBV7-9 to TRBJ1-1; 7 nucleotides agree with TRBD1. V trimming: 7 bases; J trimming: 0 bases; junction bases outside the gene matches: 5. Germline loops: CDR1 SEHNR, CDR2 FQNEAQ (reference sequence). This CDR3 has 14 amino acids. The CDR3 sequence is CASTEGAMNTEAFF. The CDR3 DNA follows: TGTGCCAGCACCGAGGGGGCGATGAACACTGAAGCTTTCTTT.

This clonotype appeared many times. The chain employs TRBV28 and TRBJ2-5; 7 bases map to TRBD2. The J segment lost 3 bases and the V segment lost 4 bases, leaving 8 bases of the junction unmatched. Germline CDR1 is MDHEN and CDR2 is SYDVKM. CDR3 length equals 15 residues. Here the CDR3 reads CASSSPREVEETQYF. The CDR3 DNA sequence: TGTGCCAGCAGTTCACCCCGGGAGGTCGAAGAGACCCAGTACTTC.

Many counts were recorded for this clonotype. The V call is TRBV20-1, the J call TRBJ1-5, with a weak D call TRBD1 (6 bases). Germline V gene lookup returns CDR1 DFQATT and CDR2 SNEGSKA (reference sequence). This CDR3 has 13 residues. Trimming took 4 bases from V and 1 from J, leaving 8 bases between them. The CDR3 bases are TGCAGTGCTATAGGACAGAGCAATCAGCCCCAGCATTTT. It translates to CSAIGQSNQPQHF.

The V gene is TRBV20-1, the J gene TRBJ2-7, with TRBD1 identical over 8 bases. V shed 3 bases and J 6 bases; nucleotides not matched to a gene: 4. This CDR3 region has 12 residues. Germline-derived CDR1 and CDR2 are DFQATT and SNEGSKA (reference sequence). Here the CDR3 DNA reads TGCAGTGCTAGGGTACAGGGGGGCGAGCAGTACTTC. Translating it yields CSARVQGGEQYF.

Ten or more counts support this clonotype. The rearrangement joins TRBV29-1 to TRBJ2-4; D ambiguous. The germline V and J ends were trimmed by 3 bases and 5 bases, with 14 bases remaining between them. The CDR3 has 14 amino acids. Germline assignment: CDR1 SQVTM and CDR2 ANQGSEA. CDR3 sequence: CSVEGGYAENIQYF. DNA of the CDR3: TGCAGCGTTGAGGGTGGCTACGCGGAAAACATTCAGTACTTC.

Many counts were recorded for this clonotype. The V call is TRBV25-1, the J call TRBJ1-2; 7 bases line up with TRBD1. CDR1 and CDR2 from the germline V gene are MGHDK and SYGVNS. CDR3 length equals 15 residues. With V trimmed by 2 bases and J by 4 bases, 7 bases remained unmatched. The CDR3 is CASSEPDRDSYGYTF. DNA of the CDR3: TGTGCCAGCAGTGAACCCGACAGGGATAGCTATGGCTACACCTTC.

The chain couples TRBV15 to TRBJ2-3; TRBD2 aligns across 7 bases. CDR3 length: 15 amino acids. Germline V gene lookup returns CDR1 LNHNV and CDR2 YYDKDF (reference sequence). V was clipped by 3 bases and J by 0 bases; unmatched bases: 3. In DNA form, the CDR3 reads TGTGCCACCAGCAGGCTAGCGGCTAGCACAGATACGCAGTATTTT. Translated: CATSRLAASTDTQYF.

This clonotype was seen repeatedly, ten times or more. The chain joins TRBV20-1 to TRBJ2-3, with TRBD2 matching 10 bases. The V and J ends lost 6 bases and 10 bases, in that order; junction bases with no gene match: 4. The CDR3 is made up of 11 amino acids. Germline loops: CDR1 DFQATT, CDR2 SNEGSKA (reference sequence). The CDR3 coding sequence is TGCAGTGCGGGGACTAGCGTGGCGCAGTATTTT. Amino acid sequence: CSAGTSVAQYF.

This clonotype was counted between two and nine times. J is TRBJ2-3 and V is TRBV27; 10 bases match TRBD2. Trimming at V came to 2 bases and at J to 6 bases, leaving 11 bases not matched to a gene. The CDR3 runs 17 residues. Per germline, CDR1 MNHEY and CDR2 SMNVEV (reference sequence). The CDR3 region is CASSLLLAGRTGDTQYF. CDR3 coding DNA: TGTGCCAGCAGTTTACTACTAGCGGGACGTACAGGGGATACGCAGTATTTT.

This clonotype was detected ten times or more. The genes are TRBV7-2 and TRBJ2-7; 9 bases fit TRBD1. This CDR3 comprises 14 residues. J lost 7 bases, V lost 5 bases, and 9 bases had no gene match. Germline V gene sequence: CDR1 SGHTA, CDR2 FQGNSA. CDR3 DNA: TGTGCCAGCAGCCCGGGACAGGGACCCCTAGAGCAGTACTTC. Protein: CASSPGQGPLEQYF. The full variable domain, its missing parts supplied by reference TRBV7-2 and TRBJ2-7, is GAGVSQSPSNKVTEKGKDVELRCDPISGHTALYWYRQSLGQGLEFLIYFQGNSAPDKSGLPSDRFSAERTGGSVSTLTIQRTQQEDSAVYLCASSPGQGPLEQYFGPGTRLTVT.

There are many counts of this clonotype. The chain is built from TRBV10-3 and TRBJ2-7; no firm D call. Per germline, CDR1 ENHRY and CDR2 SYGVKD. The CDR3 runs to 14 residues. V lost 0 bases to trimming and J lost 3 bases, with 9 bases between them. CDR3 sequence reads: CAISESLGDYEQYF. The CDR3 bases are TGTGCCATCAGTGAGTCGCTGGGCGACTACGAGCAGTACTTC.

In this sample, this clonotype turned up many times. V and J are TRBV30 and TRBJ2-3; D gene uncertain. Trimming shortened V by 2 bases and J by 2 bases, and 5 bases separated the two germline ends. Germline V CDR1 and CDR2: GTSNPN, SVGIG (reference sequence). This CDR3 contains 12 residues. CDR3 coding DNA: TGTGCCTGGAGTCCTCTCACAGATACGCAGTATTTT. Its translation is CAWSPLTDTQYF.

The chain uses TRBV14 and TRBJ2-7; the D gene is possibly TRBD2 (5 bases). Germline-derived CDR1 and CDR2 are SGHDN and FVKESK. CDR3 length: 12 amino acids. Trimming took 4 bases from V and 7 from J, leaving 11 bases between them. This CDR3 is CASSPSRGEQYF. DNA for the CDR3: TGTGCCAGCAGCCCATCCCGCGGGGAGCAGTACTTC.

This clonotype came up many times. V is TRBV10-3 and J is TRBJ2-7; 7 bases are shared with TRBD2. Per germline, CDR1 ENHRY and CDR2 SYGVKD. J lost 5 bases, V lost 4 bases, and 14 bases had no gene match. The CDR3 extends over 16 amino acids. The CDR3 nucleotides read TGTGCCATCAGTGGAGGTTGGCGGGAGTCGATCGACGAGCAGTACTTC. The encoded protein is CAISGGWRESIDEQYF.

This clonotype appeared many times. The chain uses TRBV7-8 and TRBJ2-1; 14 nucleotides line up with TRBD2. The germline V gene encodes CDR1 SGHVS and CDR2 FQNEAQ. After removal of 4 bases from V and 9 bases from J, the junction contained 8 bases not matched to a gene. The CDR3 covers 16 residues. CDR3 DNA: TGTGCCAGCAGCTACGGGGGACTAGCGGGAGTAGGTGAGCAGTTCTTC. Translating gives CASSYGGLAGVGEQFF.

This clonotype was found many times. CDR3 bases: TGCAGCGTTGAGGGCGGGAGGGCCCATGAGCAGTTCTTC. Its protein product is CSVEGGRAHEQFF. The V gene is TRBV29-1, the J gene TRBJ2-1; TRBD2 matches at 9 bases. CDR1 is SQVTM and CDR2 is ANQGSEA in the germline V gene. J gave up 8 bases and V 3 bases, and 5 bases lay outside the gene matches. The CDR3 is 13 residues long.

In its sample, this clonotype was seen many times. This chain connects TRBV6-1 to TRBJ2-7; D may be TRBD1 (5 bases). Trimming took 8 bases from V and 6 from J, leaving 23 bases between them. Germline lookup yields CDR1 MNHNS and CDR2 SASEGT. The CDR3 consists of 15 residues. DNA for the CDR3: TGTGCCAGCCAGCCGTCGACAGCGAGGTTGGTCGAGCAGTACTTC. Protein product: CASQPSTARLVEQYF.

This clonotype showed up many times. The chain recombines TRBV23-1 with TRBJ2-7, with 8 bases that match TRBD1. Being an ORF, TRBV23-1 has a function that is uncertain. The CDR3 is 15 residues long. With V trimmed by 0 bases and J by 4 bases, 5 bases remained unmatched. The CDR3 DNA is TGCGCCAGCAGTCAATCGACAGGGGCGTTATACGAGCAGTACTTC. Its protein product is CASSQSTGALYEQYF.